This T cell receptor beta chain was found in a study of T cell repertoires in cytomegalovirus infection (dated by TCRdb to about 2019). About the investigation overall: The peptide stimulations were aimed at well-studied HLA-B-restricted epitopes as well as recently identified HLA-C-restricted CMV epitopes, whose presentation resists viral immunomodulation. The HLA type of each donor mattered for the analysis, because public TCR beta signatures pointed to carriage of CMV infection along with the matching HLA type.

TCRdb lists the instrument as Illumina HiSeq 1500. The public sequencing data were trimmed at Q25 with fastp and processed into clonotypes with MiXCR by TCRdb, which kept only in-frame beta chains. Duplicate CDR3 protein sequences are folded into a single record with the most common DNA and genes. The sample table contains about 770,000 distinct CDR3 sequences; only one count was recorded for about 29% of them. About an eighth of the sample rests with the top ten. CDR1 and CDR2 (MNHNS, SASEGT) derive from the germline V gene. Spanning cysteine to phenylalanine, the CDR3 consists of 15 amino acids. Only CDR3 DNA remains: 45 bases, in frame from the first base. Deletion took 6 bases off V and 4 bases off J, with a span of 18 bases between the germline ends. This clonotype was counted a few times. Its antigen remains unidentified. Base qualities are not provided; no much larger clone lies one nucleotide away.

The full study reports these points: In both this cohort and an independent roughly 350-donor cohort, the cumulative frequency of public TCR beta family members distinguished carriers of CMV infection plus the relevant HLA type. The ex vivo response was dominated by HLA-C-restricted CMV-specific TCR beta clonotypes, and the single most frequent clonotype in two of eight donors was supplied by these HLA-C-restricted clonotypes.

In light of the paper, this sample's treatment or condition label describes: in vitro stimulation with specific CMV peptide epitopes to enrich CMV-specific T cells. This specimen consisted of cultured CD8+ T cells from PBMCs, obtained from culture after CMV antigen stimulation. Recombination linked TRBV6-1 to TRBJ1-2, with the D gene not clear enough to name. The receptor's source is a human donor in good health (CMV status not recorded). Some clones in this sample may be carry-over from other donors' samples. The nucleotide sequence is TGTGCCAGCAGACCTTTCCTTGACTCCCCCTATGGCTACACCTTC. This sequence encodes CASRPFLDSPYGYTF.